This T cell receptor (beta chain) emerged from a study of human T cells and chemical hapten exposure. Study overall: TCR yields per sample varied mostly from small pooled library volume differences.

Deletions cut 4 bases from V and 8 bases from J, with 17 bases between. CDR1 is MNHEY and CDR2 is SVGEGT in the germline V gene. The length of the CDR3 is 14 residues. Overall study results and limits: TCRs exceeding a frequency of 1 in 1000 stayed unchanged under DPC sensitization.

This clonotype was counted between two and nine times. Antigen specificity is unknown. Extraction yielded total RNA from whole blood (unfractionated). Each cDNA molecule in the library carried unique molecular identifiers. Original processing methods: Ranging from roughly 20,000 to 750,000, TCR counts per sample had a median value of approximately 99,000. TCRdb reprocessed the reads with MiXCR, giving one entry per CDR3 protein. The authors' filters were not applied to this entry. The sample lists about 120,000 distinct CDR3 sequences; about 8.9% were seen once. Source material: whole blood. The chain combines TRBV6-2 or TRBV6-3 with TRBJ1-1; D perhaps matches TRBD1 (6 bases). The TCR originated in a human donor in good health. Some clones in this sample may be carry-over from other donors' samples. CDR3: CASSLASEGHEAFF. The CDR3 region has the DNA TGTGCCAGCAGTTTGGCCAGCGAGGGACACGAAGCTTTCTTT.